Presented here are 18 T cell receptor beta chains from one specimen sequenced in a study of T cell responses to AZD1222 COVID-19 vaccine. Data came from immunoSEQ multiplex PCR; TCRdb stores just in-frame clones and leaves some out. The sample shows tens of thousands of clones, roughly 87% of them seen only once. The specimen was peripheral blood, collected 28 days after the second AZD1222 dose. The receptors were sampled from an adult who received the AZD1222 COVID-19 vaccine.

V and J are TRBV7-2 and TRBJ2-5, with D hard to call. The CDR3 loop spans 15 amino acids. The V gene's germline CDR1 is SGHTA and CDR2 FQGNSA. V lost 5 bases, J lost 5 bases, and 18 bases lay in between. The CDR3 sequence is CASSQAPPRSETQYF. Written as DNA, the CDR3 is TGTGCCAGCAGCCAAGCCCCCCCGAGGAGTGAGACCCAGTACTTC.

The rearrangement uses TRBV19 and TRBJ2-2; 12 bases align to TRBD2. The CDR3 covers 14 residues. Germline V gene lookup returns CDR1 LNHDA and CDR2 SQIVND (reference sequence). Trimming removed 7 bases from V and 8 bases from J; junction bases left unmatched: 5. For the CDR3, the DNA is TGTGCCAGTACAACTAGCGGGGGGATAGGGGAGCTGTTTTTT. This gives the protein CASTTSGGIGELFF.

The chain employs TRBV9 and TRBJ1-1, with D hard to call. The CDR3 totals 14 residues. In germline, CDR1 is SGDLS, CDR2 YYNGEE. The V gene lost 5 bases and the J gene lost 3 bases, with 14 bases spanning the gap. In DNA, the CDR3 is TGTGCCAGCAGAGCAAAAGACGGTCACACTGAAGCTTTCTTT. Residues: CASRAKDGHTEAFF. The full variable domain, with the rest looked up from reference TRBV9 and TRBJ1-1, is DSGVTQTPKHLITATGQRVTLRCSPRSGDLSVYWYQQSLDQGLQFLIQYYNGEERAKGNILERFSAQQFPDLHSELNLSSLELGDSALYFCASRAKDGHTEAFFGQGTRLTVV.

This chain connects TRBV2 to TRBJ2-7; possible D gene TRBD1, 6 bases. This CDR3 is built from 12 residues. V was clipped by 5 bases and J by 7 bases, with 12 bases between them. Germline V gene data show CDR1 as SNHLY and CDR2 as FYNNEI. CDR3 coding DNA: TGTGCCAGCAGTTGGGACACCAGAGAGCAGTACGTC. Its translation: CASSWDTREQYV.

V and J are TRBV6-5 and TRBJ2-3; D is possibly TRBD1 (5 bases). V was clipped by 4 bases and J by 6 bases, with 17 bases between them. CDR3 length: 15 residues. CDR1 and CDR2 (germline): MNHEY, SVGAGI. The CDR3 DNA is TGTGCCAGCAGTTCGCCGGACACCGGAGTTGATACGCAGTATTTT. It specifies CASSSPDTGVDTQYF.

V and J are TRBV5-1 and TRBJ1-2; a weak D match, TRBD1 (5 bases). Trimming removed 1 base at V and 7 bases at J, with 11 bases between. Germline V gives CDR1 SGHRS, CDR2 YFSETQ. This CDR3 has 13 residues. CDR3 in amino acids: CASSLNGAGGYTF. CDR3 DNA sequence: TGCGCCAGCAGCTTGAACGGGGCAGGTGGCTACACCTTC. Combining the CDR3 with reference TRBV5-1 and TRBJ1-2 gives the whole variable domain KAGVTQTPRYLIKTRGQQVTLSCSPISGHRSVSWYQQTPGQGLQFLFEYFSETQRNKGNFPGRFSGRQFSNSRSEMNVSTLELGDSALYLCASSLNGAGGYTFGSGTRLTVV.

The chain uses TRBV29-1 and TRBJ2-6, with D uncertain. The CDR3 contains 14 residues. Deletions cut 6 bases from V and 4 bases from J, with 13 bases between. Germline V gene data show CDR1 as SQVTM and CDR2 as ANQGSEA. This CDR3 reads CSVTTSPGANVLTF. In nucleotides, the CDR3 is TGCAGCGTCACCACATCCCCCGGGGCCAACGTCCTGACTTTC.

V usage is TRBV2 and J usage is TRBJ1-5; D not resolved. Germline assignment: CDR1 SNHLY and CDR2 FYNNEI. The CDR3 loop spans 13 amino acids. Trimming removed 2 bases at V and 2 bases at J, with 4 bases between. The CDR3 region has the DNA TGTGCCAGCAGTGAAAGCCGCAATCAGCCCCAGCATTTT. Protein sequence: CASSESRNQPQHF. The full variable domain, rest sourced from reference TRBV2 and TRBJ1-5, is EPEVTQTPSHQVTQMGQEVILRCVPISNHLYFYWYRQILGQKVEFLVSFYNNEISEKSEIFDDQFSVERPDGSNFTLKIRSTKLEDSAMYFCASSESRNQPQHFGDGTRLSIL.

V is TRBV30 and J is TRBJ2-6, with 7 bases aligning to TRBD1. The germline gives CDR1 GTSNPN, CDR2 SVGIG (reference sequence). Losses at the gene ends were 0 bases for V and 0 bases for J; bases not matched to a gene: 8. The CDR3 sequence is 18 residues long. The CDR3 sequence is CAWSVSTGAPSGANVLTF. The DNA for the CDR3 is TGTGCCTGGAGTGTTTCCACAGGGGCACCCTCTGGGGCCAACGTCCTGACTTTC.

This rearrangement joins TRBV18 to TRBJ2-2; a possible D gene is TRBD1 (6 bases). Germline CDR1 reads KGHSH; CDR2 reads LQKENI. The CDR3 sequence is 14 residues long. V lost 3 bases to trimming and J lost 3 bases, with 8 bases between them. The CDR3 loop is CASSPYRDTGELFF. CDR3 sequence (DNA): TGTGCCAGCTCACCCTACAGGGACACCGGGGAGCTGTTTTTT.

V gene TRBV7-6 combines with J gene TRBJ2-1; 7 nucleotides match TRBD2. Germline loops: CDR1 SGHVS, CDR2 FNYEAQ. The CDR3 runs to 15 residues. Unmatched junction bases numbered 9, after V lost 3 bases and J lost 7 bases. This CDR3 reads CASSFTSGVLNEQFF. For the CDR3, the DNA is TGTGCCAGCAGCTTCACAAGCGGGGTGTTGAATGAGCAGTTCTTC.

The chain has TRBV6-5 and TRBJ2-2; D gene uncertain. This CDR3 is 14 amino acids long. Germline V gene lookup returns CDR1 MNHEY and CDR2 SVGAGI. V lost 6 bases to trimming and J lost 4 bases, with 12 bases between them. The CDR3 loop is CASRATRATGELFF. The CDR3 DNA reads as TGTGCCAGCAGGGCAACACGGGCCACCGGGGAGCTGTTTTTT.

By share of the sample, this clone is medium-sized. This chain connects TRBV6-5 to TRBJ2-2; weak D call: TRBD1 (5 bases). Germline CDR1 MNHEY, CDR2 SVGAGI. Trimming cost V 2 bases and J 3 bases, with 7 bases left between them. The CDR3 is 14 amino acids. CDR3 protein: CASSYRQYTGELFF. The CDR3 region has the DNA TGTGCCAGCAGTTACAGACAGTACACCGGGGAGCTGTTTTTT.

The rearrangement uses TRBV11-1 and TRBJ2-7; D is uncertain. Trimming stripped 5 bases from V and 3 bases from J, with 11 bases between. Germline V gene sequence: CDR1 SGHAT, CDR2 FQDESV (reference sequence). There are 13 residues in the CDR3. DNA for the CDR3: TGTGCCAGCAGCGGGGTCAAATTCTACGAGCAGTACTTC. Translated, it gives CASSGVKFYEQYF.

The J gene is TRBJ2-3, the V gene TRBV5-1; D might be TRBD1 (5 bases). The V gene lost 5 bases and the J gene lost 2 bases, with 12 bases spanning the gap. Germline CDR1 SGHRS, CDR2 YFSETQ. This CDR3 spans 14 amino acids. DNA of the CDR3: TGCGCCAGCAGAAGGGCAGGGTCCACAGATACGCAGTATTTT. Translation gives CASRRAGSTDTQYF.

The chain couples TRBV5-1 to TRBJ1-6; D is ambiguous. Germline CDR1 is SGHRS and CDR2 is YFSETQ. Trimming left V 7 bases short and J 5 bases short, with 16 bases between. The CDR3 is 15 residues long. DNA of the CDR3: TGCGCCAGCTTTCCTGCCCCGGTCAATAATTCACCCCTCCACTTT. This translates into CASFPAPVNNSPLHF.

The chain has TRBV7-3 and TRBJ2-6, with D possibly being TRBD1 or TRBD2 (5 bases each). Germline CDR1 is SGHTA and CDR2 is FQGTGA. The germline V and J ends were trimmed by 5 bases and 0 bases, with 17 bases remaining between them. The length of the CDR3 is 18 residues. CDR3 region: CASSQLGRQSSGANVLTF. CDR3 coding DNA: TGTGCCAGCAGCCAGCTGGGACGTCAGAGCTCTGGGGCCAACGTCCTGACTTTC.

The V gene is TRBV18, the J gene TRBJ2-2; D perhaps matches TRBD2 (5 bases). The V gene's germline CDR1 is KGHSH and CDR2 LQKENI. V gave up 3 bases and J gave up 1 base, with 9 bases separating them. This CDR3 is 15 amino acids long. DNA for the CDR3: TGTGCCAGCTCACCTCCGGGGAGGAACACCGGGGAGCTGTTTTTT. Its translation: CASSPPGRNTGELFF.